This T cell receptor beta chain was captured in a study of T cell responses to AZD1222 COVID-19 vaccine. Study-wide background: The analysis combined second doses at about 4 or about 12 weeks.

Using immunoSEQ multiplex PCR, the repertoire was profiled, and TCRdb retains in-frame clones only, with some absent. Counted here are about 140,000 clones, almost 95% occurring once; the ten biggest clones make up about 2.5%. The V segment lost 3 bases and the J segment 4 bases; nucleotides outside the gene matches: 10. Germline V gives CDR1 KGHSH, CDR2 LQKENI. This CDR3 has 16 amino acids. This receptor was obtained from an adult in good health. V usage is TRBV18 and J usage is TRBJ2-3; 7 bases align to TRBD2. This sample comprised peripheral blood, obtained on day 0 of AZD1222 vaccination. In nucleotides, the CDR3 is TGTGCCAGCTCACCCCGAGTGGCGGGAGAATCAGATACGCAGTATTTT. Translation: CASSPRVAGESDTQYF.